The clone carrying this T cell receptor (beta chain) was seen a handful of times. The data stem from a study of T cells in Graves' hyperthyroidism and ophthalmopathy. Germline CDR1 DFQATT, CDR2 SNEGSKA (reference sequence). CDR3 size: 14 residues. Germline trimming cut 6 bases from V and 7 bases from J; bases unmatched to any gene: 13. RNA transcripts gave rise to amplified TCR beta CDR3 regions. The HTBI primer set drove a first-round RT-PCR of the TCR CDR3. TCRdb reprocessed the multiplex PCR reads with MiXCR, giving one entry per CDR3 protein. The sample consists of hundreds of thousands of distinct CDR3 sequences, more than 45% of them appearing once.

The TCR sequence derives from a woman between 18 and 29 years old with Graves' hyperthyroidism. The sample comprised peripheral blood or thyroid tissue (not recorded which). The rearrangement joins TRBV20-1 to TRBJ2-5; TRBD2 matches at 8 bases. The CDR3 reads CSASSGKAGGTQYF. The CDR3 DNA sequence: TGCAGTGCGAGTAGCGGGAAGGCCGGTGGGACCCAGTACTTC.